The TCR beta chain described here comes from a study of shared clonotypes between healthy human individuals. Profiling relied on immunoSEQ multiplex PCR, and the TCRdb table lists in-frame clones only, not all of them. Of 1,500,000 or so clones in the sample, about 96% were seen once. The sequence came from a man aged 30-40 years in good health. The sequencing sample was made of naive CD4+ T cells sorted from blood. Specified subset: CD45RA+ positively selected.

The CDR3 is CASTKNTEAFF. Here the CDR3 DNA reads TGTGCCAGCACCAAGAACACTGAAGCTTTCTTT. The rearrangement links TRBV6-1 to TRBJ1-1; no clear D. The CDR3 has 11 residues. In germline, CDR1 is MNHNS, CDR2 SASEGT. V lost 7 bases and J lost 1, with 4 bases in between.